The 9 T cell receptor beta chains below were found in one sample sequenced in a study of control samples from healthy donors and cancer patients. Sequencing was performed with immunoSEQ multiplex PCR; in TCRdb, only in-frame clones are kept and a portion is missing. The profile shows approximately 150,000 clones, 96% of them singletons. Material for sequencing was blood. These receptor sequences come from a woman in her 30s in good health.

The CDR3 DNA reads as TGTGCCAGTAGTAGCGGGGGAACGAACACCGGGGAGCTGTTTTTT. Translation: CASSSGGTNTGELFF. This sequence joins TRBV19 and TRBJ2-2; TRBD2 agrees at 7 bases. The germline CDR1 and CDR2 sequences are LNHDA and SQIVND (reference sequence). This CDR3 has 15 residues. V gave up 4 bases and J gave up 0 bases; unmatched junction bases: 2.

This chain joins TRBV28 and TRBJ1-5, with TRBD1 identical over 7 bases. Germline V gives CDR1 MDHEN, CDR2 SYDVKM. This CDR3 is built from 15 residues. V was clipped by 3 bases and J by 6 bases; unmatched bases: 8. CDR3: CASSFTHRGGQPQHF. The CDR3 coding sequence is TGTGCCAGCAGTTTTACACACAGGGGAGGTCAGCCCCAGCATTTT. Complete variable domain (other parts from reference TRBV28 and TRBJ1-5): DVKVTQSSRYLVKRTGEKVFLECVQDMDHENMFWYRQDPGLGLRLIYFSYDVKMKEKGDIPEGYSVSREKKERFSLILESASTNQTSMYLCASSFTHRGGQPQHFGDGTRLSIL.

The V and J genes are TRBV5-1 and TRBJ2-2; 9 bases line up with TRBD1. V was pared by 4 bases and J by 4 bases, with 14 bases of the junction left unmatched. The germline gives CDR1 SGHRS, CDR2 YFSETQ. The CDR3 is 18 residues long. The CDR3 DNA follows: TGCGCCAGCAGCGTTTCGGGACAGGGCTCTTTCACCACCGGGGAGCTGTTTTTT. Protein product: CASSVSGQGSFTTGELFF.

Remarks on this clone: A read error may produce the germline difference seen at one junction end. CDR3 nucleotides: TGTGCCAGTAGTTTTTTGACAGGGGCGAACGCTGAAGCTTTCTTT. Protein product: CASSFLTGANAEAFF. The chain carries TRBV19 and TRBJ1-1, with 8 bases fitting TRBD1. This CDR3 has 15 amino acids. Per the germline V gene, CDR1 is LNHDA and CDR2 is SQIVND (reference sequence).

The V call is TRBV6-2 or TRBV6-3, the J call TRBJ2-3; D gene ambiguous. The length of the CDR3 is 16 residues. The V and J ends lost 3 bases and 1 base respectively, with 14 bases between them. CDR1 and CDR2 from the germline V gene are MNHEY and SVGEGT. CDR3 DNA: TGTGCCAGCAGTTATTCGAACGAGGACCGCACAGATACGCAGTATTTT. It specifies CASSYSNEDRTDTQYF.

This clone was seen a single time. The chain combines TRBV6-2 or TRBV6-3 with TRBJ2-3; no clear D. Between the trimmed V and J ends, which lost 2 bases and 5 bases, there was a span of 20 bases. This CDR3 region has 17 residues. The germline gives CDR1 MNHEY, CDR2 SVGEGT. The CDR3 nucleotides read TGTGCCAGCAGTTACCCCATCCGGAACGGACCCATAGATACGCAGTATTTT. It codes for CASSYPIRNGPIDTQYF.

The chain uses TRBV5-6 and TRBJ2-7; TRBD1 or TRBD2 may be the D gene (6 bases each). V was pared by 0 bases and J by 3 bases, with 10 bases between. The germline V gene has CDR1 SGHDT and CDR2 YYEEEE. This CDR3 has 14 residues. Here the CDR3 DNA reads TGTGCCAGCAGCTTGGTTGGGGGGCGCTACGAGCAGTACTTC. Amino acids: CASSLVGGRYEQYF.

The CDR3 coding sequence is TGTGCCAGTTTAGGAGGCAAGCCCCAGCATTTT. This codes for CASLGGKPQHF. V and J are TRBV6-5 and TRBJ1-5; no reliable D call. This CDR3 has 11 residues. CDR1 MNHEY and CDR2 SVGAGI come from the germline V gene. The V end was cut by 9 bases, the J end by 8 bases, with 11 bases between.

This chain joins TRBV11-2 and TRBJ2-1, with a weak D call TRBD2 (6 bases). The CDR3 has 15 amino acids. Looked up from germline, CDR1 is SGHAT and CDR2 is FQNNGV. V gave up 7 bases and J gave up 2 bases, with 15 bases separating them. This CDR3 is CASTSLRLAYNEQFF. CDR3 sequence (DNA): TGTGCCAGCACCTCCTTGCGACTAGCCTACAATGAGCAGTTCTTC.